This T cell receptor beta chain was identified during a study of control samples from healthy donors and cancer patients. This CDR3 is built from 15 residues. The V segment lost 5 bases and the J segment 6 bases; nucleotides outside the gene matches: 7. In germline, CDR1 is SGHVS, CDR2 FNYEAQ. Libraries were prepared by immunoSEQ multiplex PCR; TCRdb keeps only in-frame clonotypes and omits some of them. The table shows 150,000 to 180,000 clones, with 94% occurring only once. This sequence was found in a middle-aged man in good health. The sequenced sample was blood. The chain joins TRBV7-6 to TRBJ1-6; 7 bases are shared with TRBD1. In DNA, the CDR3 is TGTGCCAGCAGCCTCCAGGGGGGCGGTAATTCACCCCTCCACTTT. Amino acids: CASSLQGGGNSPLHF.